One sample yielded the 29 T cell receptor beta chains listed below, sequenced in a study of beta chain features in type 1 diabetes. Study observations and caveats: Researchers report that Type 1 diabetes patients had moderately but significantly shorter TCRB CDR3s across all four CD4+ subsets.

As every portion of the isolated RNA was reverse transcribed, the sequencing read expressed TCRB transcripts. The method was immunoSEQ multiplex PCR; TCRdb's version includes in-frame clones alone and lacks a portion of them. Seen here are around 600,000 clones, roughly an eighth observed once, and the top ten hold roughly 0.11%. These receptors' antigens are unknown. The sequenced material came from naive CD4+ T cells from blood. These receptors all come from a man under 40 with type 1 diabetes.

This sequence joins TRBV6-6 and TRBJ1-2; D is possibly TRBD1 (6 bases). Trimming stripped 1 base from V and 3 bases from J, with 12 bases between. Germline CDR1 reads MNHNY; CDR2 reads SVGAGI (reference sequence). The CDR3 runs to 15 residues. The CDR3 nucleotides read TGTGCCAGCAGTTACTGGGGGGCGCTGGACTATGGCTACACCTTC. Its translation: CASSYWGALDYGYTF.

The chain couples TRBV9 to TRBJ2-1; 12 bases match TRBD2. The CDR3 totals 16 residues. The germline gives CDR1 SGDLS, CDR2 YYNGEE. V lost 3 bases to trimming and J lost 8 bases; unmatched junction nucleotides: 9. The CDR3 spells CASSAWTSGDGHEQFF. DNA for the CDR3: TGTGCCAGCAGCGCGTGGACTAGCGGGGACGGCCATGAGCAGTTCTTC. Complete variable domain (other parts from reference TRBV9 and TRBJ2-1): DSGVTQTPKHLITATGQRVTLRCSPRSGDLSVYWYQQSLDQGLQFLIQYYNGEERAKGNILERFSAQQFPDLHSELNLSSLELGDSALYFCASSAWTSGDGHEQFFGPGTRLTVL.

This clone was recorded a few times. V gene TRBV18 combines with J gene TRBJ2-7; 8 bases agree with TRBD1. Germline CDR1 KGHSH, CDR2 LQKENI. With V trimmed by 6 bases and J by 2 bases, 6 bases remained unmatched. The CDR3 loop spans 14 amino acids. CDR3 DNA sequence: TGTGCCAGCTCTCTGGGACAGGTGGCCTACGAGCAGTACTTC. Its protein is CASSLGQVAYEQYF.

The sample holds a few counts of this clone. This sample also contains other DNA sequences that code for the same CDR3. In DNA form, the CDR3 reads TGCAGCGCGTTACAGGGGGCTGGAAACACCATATATTTT. Its protein is CSALQGAGNTIYF. The chain uses TRBV29-1 and TRBJ1-3; 8 bases agree with TRBD1. The CDR3 totals 13 residues. Germline loops: CDR1 SQVTM, CDR2 ANQGSEA. V was clipped by 7 bases and J by 2 bases; unmatched bases: 4.

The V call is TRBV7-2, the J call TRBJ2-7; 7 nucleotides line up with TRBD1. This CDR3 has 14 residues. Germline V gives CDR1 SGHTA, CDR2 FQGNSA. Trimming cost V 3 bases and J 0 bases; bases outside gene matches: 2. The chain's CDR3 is CASSFDRDSYEQYF. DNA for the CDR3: TGTGCCAGCAGCTTCGACAGGGACTCCTACGAGCAGTACTTC. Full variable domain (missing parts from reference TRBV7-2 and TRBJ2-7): GAGVSQSPSNKVTEKGKDVELRCDPISGHTALYWYRQSLGQGLEFLIYFQGNSAPDKSGLPSDRFSAERTGGSVSTLTIQRTQQEDSAVYLCASSFDRDSYEQYFGPGTRLTVT.

CDR3 in DNA: TGTGCCAGCAGCTTAGGGACGGCTAGCGGGGGAACGCAGTATTTT. Protein sequence: CASSLGTASGGTQYF. This chain joins TRBV7-2 and TRBJ2-3, with 10 bases fitting TRBD2. CDR3 length: 15 amino acids. J lost 9 bases, V lost 1 base, and 7 bases had no gene match. Looked up from germline, CDR1 is SGHTA and CDR2 is FQGNSA.

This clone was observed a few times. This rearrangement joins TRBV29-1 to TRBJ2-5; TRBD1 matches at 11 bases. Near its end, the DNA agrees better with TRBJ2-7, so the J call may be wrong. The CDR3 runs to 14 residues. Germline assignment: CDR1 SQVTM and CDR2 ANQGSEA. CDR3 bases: TGCAGCGTTGGTGGGGACAGGGGGATCGCCGAGCAGTACTTC. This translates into CSVGGDRGIAEQYF.

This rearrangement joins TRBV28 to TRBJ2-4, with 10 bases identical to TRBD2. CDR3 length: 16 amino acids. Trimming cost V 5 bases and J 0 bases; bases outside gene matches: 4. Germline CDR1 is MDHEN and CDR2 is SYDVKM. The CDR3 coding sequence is TGTGCCAGCAGTCAACTAGCGGGGTTAGCCAAAAACATTCAGTACTTC. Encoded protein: CASSQLAGLAKNIQYF.

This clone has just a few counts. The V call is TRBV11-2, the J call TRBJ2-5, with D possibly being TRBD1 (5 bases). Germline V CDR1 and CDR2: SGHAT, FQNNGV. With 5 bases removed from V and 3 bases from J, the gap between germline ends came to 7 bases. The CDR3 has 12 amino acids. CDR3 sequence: CASSPTEETQYF. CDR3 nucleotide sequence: TGTGCCAGCAGCCCGACAGAAGAGACCCAGTACTTC.

The CDR3 nucleotides read TGCGCCAGCAGCCAAGATGTGGGGGGGATCCCCTACGAGCAGTACTTC. The encoded protein is CASSQDVGGIPYEQYF. The genes are TRBV4-3 and TRBJ2-7; 7 positions agree with TRBD2. This CDR3 comprises 16 residues. Per the germline V gene, CDR1 is LGHNA and CDR2 is YSLEER. V was clipped by 0 bases and J by 2 bases; unmatched bases: 7.

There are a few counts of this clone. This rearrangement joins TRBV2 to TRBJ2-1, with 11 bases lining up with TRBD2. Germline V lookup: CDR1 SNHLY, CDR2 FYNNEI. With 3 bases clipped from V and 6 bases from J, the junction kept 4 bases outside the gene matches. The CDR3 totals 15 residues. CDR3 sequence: CASSEGTSGLNEQFF. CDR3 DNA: TGTGCCAGCAGTGAGGGGACTAGCGGACTCAATGAGCAGTTCTTC.

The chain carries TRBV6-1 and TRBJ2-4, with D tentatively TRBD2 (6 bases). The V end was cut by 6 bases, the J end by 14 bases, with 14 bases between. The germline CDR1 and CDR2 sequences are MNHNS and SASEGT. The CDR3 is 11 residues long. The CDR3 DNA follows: TGTGCCAGCAGGGGAAGAAGGGAGGAGTACTTC. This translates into CASRGRREEYF.

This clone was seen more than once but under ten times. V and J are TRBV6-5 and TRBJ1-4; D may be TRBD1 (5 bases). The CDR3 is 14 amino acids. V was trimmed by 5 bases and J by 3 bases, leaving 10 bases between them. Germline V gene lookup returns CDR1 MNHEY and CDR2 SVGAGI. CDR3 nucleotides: TGTGCCAGCAGTGGGGCCCTAGCTAATGAAAAACTGTTTTTT. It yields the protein CASSGALANEKLFF.

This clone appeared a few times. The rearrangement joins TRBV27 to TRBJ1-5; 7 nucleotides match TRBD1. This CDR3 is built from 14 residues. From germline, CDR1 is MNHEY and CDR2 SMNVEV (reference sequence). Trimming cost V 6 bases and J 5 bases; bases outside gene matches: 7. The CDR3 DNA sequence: TGTGCCAGCAGCCCGGGACAGATATATCAGCCCCAGCATTTT. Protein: CASSPGQIYQPQHF.

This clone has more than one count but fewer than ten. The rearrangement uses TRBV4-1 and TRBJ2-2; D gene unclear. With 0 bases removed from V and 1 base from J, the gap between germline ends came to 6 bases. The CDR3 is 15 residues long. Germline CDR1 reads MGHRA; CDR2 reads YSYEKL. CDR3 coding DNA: TGCGCCAGCAGCCAAGAGTCAGGGAACACCGGGGAGCTGTTTTTT. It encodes CASSQESGNTGELFF.

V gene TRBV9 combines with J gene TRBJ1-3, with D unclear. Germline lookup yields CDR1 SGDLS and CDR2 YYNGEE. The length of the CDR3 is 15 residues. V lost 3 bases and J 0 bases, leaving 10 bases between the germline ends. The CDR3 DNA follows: TGTGCCAGCAGCGCACGGGCCAACTCTGGAAACACCATATATTTT. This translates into CASSARANSGNTIYF. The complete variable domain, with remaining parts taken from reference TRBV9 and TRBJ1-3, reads DSGVTQTPKHLITATGQRVTLRCSPRSGDLSVYWYQQSLDQGLQFLIQYYNGEERAKGNILERFSAQQFPDLHSELNLSSLELGDSALYFCASSARANSGNTIYFGEGSWLTVV.

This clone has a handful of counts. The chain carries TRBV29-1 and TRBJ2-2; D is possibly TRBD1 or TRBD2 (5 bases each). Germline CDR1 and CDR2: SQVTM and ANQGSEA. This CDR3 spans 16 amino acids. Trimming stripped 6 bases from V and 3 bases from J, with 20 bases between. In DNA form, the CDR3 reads TGCAGCGTGGGTGCAGGGAAGAGGGCCTACACCGGGGAGCTGTTTTTT. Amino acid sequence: CSVGAGKRAYTGELFF.

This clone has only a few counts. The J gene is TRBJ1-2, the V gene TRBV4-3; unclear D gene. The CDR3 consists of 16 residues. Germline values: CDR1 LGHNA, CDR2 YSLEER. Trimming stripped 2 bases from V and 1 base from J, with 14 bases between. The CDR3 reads CASSQPKGGRNYGYTF. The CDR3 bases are TGCGCCAGCAGCCAACCAAAAGGAGGCCGTAACTATGGCTACACCTTC.

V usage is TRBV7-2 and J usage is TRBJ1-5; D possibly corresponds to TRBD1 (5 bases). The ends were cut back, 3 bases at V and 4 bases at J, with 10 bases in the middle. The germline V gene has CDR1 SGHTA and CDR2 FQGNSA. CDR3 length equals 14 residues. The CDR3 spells CASSFVRGNQPQHF. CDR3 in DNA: TGTGCCAGCAGCTTCGTCCGGGGGAATCAGCCCCAGCATTTT.

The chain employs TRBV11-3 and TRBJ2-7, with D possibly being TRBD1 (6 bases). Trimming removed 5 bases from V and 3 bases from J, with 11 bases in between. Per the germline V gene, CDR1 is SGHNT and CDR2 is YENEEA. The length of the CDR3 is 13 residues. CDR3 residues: CASSPGQNYEQYF. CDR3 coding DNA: TGTGCCAGCAGCCCCGGACAGAACTACGAGCAGTACTTC.

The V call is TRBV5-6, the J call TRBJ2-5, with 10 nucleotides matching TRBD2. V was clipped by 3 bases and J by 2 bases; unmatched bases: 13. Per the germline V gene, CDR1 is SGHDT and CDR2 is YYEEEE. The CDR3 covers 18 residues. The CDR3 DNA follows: TGTGCCAGCAGCTCCGTGGGAGGTCTAGCGGGGGCTCAAGAGACCCAGTACTTC. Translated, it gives CASSSVGGLAGAQETQYF.

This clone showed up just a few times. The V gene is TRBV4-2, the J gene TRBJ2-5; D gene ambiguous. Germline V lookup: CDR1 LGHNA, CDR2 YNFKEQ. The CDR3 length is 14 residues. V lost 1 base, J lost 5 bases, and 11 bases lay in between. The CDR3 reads CASSQVARMETQYF. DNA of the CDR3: TGTGCCAGCAGCCAAGTAGCTAGAATGGAGACCCAGTACTTC.

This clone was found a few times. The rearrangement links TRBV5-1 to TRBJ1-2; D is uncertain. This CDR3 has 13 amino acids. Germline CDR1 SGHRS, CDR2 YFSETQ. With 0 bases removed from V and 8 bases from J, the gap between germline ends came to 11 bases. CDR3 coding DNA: TGCGCCAGCAGCTTGGGCCAGGTCGCGGGCTACACCTTC. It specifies CASSLGQVAGYTF.

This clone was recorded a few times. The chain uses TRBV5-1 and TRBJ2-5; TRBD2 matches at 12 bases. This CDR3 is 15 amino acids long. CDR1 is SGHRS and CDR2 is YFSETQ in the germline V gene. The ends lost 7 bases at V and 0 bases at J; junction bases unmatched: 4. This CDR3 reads CASRLAGVHQETQYF. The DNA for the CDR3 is TGCGCCAGCCGACTAGCGGGGGTACACCAAGAGACCCAGTACTTC.

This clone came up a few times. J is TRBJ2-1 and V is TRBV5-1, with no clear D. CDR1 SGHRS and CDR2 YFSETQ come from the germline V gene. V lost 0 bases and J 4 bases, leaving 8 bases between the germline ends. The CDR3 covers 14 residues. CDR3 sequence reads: CASSLEQVYNEQFF. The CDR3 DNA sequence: TGCGCCAGCAGCTTGGAGCAGGTGTACAATGAGCAGTTCTTC.

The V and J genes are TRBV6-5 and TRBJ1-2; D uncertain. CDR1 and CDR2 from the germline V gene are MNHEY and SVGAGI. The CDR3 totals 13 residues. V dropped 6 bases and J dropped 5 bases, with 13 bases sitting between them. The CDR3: CASSNGPEYGYTF. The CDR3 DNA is TGTGCCAGCAGCAACGGGCCCGAGTATGGCTACACCTTC.

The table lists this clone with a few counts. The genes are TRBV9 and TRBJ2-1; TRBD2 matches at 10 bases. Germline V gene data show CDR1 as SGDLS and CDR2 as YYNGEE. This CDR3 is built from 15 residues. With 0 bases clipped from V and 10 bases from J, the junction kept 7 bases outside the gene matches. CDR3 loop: CASSVGTSGAEEQFF. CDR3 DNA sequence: TGTGCCAGCAGCGTAGGAACTAGCGGGGCAGAGGAGCAGTTCTTC.

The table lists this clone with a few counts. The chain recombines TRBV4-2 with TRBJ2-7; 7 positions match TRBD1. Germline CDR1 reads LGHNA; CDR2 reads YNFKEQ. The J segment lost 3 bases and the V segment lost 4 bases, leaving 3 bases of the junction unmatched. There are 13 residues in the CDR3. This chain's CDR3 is CASSPDRSYEQYF. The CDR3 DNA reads TGTGCCAGCAGCCCGGACAGGAGCTACGAGCAGTACTTC.

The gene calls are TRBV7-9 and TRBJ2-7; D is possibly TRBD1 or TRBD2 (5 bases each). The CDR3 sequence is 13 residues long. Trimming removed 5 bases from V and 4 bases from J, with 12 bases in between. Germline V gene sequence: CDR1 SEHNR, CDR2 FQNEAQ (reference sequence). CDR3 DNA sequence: TGTGCCAGCAGCCTGGGACGCGAATACGAGCAGTACTTC. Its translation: CASSLGREYEQYF.